This T cell receptor (beta chain) originates from a study of PD-1 blockade in classical Hodgkin lymphoma. Findings of the study overall: By cycle point C4D1, TCR diversity had risen significantly in CD4+ cells (but not CD8+ cells). Compared with healthy donors, newly diagnosed patients reportedly showed lower baseline TCR diversity.

Each patient's relapse followed autologous stem cell transplantation, and brentuximab vedotin exposure varied. Sequenced by immunoSEQ multiplex PCR; TCRdb stores in-frame clones only, minus some. This sample has approximately 21,000 clones, with over 65% found just once. As for this clone: The target antigen is unknown.

This clonotype was sampled from a human donor with classical Hodgkin lymphoma. The sequenced sample was peripheral blood mononuclear cells (PBMCs), obtained at baseline.

CDR3 protein: CSVSVGQANYGYTF. The CDR3 coding sequence is TGCAGCGTATCAGTGGGGCAAGCTAACTATGGCTACACCTTC. The V call is TRBV29-1, the J call TRBJ1-2, with D possibly TRBD1 on 5 matching bases. The CDR3 has 14 residues. V was shortened by 6 bases and J by 0 bases, with 14 bases between the two germline ends. Germline loops: CDR1 SQVTM, CDR2 ANQGSEA.